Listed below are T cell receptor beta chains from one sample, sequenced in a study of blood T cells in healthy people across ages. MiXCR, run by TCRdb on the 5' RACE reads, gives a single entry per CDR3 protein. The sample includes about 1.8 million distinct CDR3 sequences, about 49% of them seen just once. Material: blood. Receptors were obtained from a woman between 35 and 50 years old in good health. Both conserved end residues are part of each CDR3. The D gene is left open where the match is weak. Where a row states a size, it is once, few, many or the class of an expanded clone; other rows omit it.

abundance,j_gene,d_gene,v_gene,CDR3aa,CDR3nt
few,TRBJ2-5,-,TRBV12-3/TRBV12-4,CASSLSSPMGRETQYF,TGTGCCAGCAGTTTATCTAGCCCCATGGGTCGGGAGACCCAGTACTTC
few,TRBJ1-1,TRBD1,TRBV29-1,CSVDRASNTEAFF,TGCAGCGTGGACAGGGCCTCGAACACTGAAGCTTTCTTT
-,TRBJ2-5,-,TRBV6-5,CASRTGLLSETQYF,TGTGCCAGCAGGACGGGACTTCTATCCGAGACCCAGTACTTC
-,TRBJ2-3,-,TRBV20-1,CSARVPDPTDTQYF,TGCAGTGCTAGAGTCCCGGATCCCACAGATACGCAGTATTTT
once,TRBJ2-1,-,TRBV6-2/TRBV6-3,CASSPSYKEQFF,TGTGCCAGCAGCCCTTCCTACAAGGAGCAGTTCTTC
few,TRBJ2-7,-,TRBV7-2,CASSLGATGRLIYEQYF,TGTGCCAGCAGCTTGGGTGCGACGGGGCGGCTAATCTACGAGCAGTACTTC
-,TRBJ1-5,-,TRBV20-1,CSAIRPNLPNQPQHF,TGCAGTGCTATAAGGCCCAATTTACCCAATCAGCCCCAGCATTTT
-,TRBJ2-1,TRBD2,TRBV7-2,CASSLAVGRGTYNEQFF,TGTGCCAGCAGCTTAGCGGTGGGGCGGGGGACGTACAATGAGCAGTTCTTC
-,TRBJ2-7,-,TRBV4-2,CASSQVEMTYEQYF,TGTGCCAGCAGCCAAGTTGAGATGACCTACGAGCAGTACTTC
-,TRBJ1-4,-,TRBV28,CASRRAPAEKLFF,TGTGCCAGCCGCCGGGCCCCCGCGGAAAAACTGTTTTTT
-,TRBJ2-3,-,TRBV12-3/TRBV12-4,CASSIGGPFITDTQYF,TGTGCCAGCAGTATCGGAGGGCCTTTTATCACAGATACGCAGTATTTT
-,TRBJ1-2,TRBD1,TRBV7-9,CASSRGDSMFSYGYTF,TGTGCCAGCAGCCGGGGGGACAGTATGTTCTCCTATGGCTACACCTTC
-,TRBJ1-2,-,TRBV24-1,CATSDSAGGERYGYTF,TGTGCCACCAGTGATAGTGCGGGAGGGGAACGGTATGGCTACACCTTC
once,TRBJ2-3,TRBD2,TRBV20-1,CSAYEGASGRLRTQYF,TGCAGTGCCTACGAGGGCGCTAGCGGGAGATTGAGGACGCAGTATTTT
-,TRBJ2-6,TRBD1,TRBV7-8,CASSHSGQELAAGANVLTF,TGTGCCAGCAGCCACAGCGGACAGGAATTAGCTGCTGGGGCCAACGTCCTGACTTTC
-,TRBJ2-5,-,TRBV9,CASSVSLGGQETQYF,TGTGCCAGCAGCGTATCCCTAGGGGGACAAGAGACCCAGTACTTC
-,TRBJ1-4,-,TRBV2,CASRESRAGRNEKLFF,TGTGCCAGCAGGGAATCCCGGGCGGGGCGTAATGAAAAACTGTTTTTT
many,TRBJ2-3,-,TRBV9,CASRADTQYF,TGTGCCAGCAGGGCAGATACGCAGTATTTT
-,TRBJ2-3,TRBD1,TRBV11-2,CASSSNRDRFTDTQYF,TGTGCCAGCAGCTCCAACCGGGACAGGTTCACAGATACGCAGTATTTT
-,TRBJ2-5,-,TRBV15,CATGRVVPETQYF,TGTGCCACCGGCAGAGTCGTCCCAGAGACCCAGTACTTC
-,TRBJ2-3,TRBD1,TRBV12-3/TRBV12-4,CASSFQDRGLADTQYF,TGTGCCAGCAGTTTTCAGGACAGGGGATTGGCAGATACGCAGTATTTT
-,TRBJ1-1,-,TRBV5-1,CASHQGRMNTEAFF,TGCGCCAGCCACCAAGGACGGATGAACACTGAAGCTTTCTTT
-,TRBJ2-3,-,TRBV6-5,CASSKPGNPSSDTQYF,TGTGCCAGCAGTAAACCGGGAAACCCTTCATCAGATACGCAGTATTTT